Sequencing of this TCR beta chain was carried out in a study of Ad26.COV2.S vaccination and SARS-CoV-2 variants. Study background: Ad26.COV2.S arm of COV1001 included the donor.

Treatment defined: about 20 received Ad26.COV2.S at low or high dose, single or two shots; about 5 received placebo; per-sample allocation not given. Following the first vaccine or placebo injection, samples were taken on day 63. This adult donor, from Boston, was 18-55 years old. Participants' vaccine, an Ad26 vector, delivered Wuhan-strain SARS-CoV-2 spike. Germline V gene data show CDR1 as LGHDT and CDR2 as YNNKEL (reference sequence). Trimming at V came to 1 base and at J to 3 bases, leaving 2 bases not matched to a gene. The CDR3 is made up of 14 amino acids. Produced via immunoSEQ multiplex PCR; TCRdb's table is partial and in-frame only. The repertoire holds about 320,000 clones, with approximately 86% as singletons.

This chain joins TRBV3-1 (or the pseudogene TRBV3-2) and TRBJ2-5; the match to TRBD1 covers 7 bases. Sequencing used peripheral blood, obtained in a trial of Ad26.COV2.S vaccine versus placebo. The sequence was obtained from a person aged 18 to 59 who received the Ad26.COV2.S COVID-19 vaccine or a placebo. The CDR3 region has the DNA TGTGCCAGCAGCCAAGCCGGGACAGAAGAGACCCAGTACTTC. It translates to CASSQAGTEETQYF.